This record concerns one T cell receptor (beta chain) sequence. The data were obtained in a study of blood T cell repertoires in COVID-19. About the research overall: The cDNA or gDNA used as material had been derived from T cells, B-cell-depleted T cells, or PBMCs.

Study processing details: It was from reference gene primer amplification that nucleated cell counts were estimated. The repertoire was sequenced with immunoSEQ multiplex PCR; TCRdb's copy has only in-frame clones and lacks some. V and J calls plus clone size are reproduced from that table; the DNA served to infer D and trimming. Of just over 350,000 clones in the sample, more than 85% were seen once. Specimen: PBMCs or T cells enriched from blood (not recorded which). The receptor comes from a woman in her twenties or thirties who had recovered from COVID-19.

The CDR3 protein is CASSPGHSGNTIYF. CDR3 sequence (DNA): TGTGCCAGCTCACCAGGGCATTCTGGAAACACCATATATTTT. The chain recombines TRBV18 with TRBJ1-3; D gene uncertain. Germline V CDR1 and CDR2: KGHSH, LQKENI. Trimming stripped 2 bases from V and 1 base from J, with 6 bases between. CDR3 length equals 14 residues.